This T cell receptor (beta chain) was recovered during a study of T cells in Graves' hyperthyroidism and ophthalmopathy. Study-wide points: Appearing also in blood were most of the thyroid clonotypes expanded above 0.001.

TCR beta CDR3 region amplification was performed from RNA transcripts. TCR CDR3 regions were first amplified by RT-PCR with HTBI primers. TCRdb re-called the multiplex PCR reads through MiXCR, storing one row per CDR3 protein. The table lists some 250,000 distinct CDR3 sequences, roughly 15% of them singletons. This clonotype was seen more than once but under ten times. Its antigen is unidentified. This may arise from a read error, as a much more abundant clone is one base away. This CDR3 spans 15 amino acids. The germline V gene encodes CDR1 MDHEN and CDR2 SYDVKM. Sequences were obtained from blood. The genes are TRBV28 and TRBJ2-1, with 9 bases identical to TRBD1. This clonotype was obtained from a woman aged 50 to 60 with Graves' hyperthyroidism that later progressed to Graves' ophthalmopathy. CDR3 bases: TGTGCCAGCAGTCGAAACAGGGGGCCGTACAATGAGCAGCTCTTC. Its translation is CASSRNRGPYNEQLF.